These 7 T cell receptor beta chains originate from one sample sequenced in a study of high-grade serous ovarian cancer treatment subgroups. Tumor samples were obtained before definitive surgery or chemotherapy. Assay: immunoSEQ multiplex PCR; the TCRdb copy retains only in-frame clones and omits some. The table shows around 4,500 clones, with approximately 80% occurring only once. The sequenced material came from tumor tissue. All receptors come from a human donor with high-grade serous ovarian cancer.

The chain couples TRBV29-1 to TRBJ1-1; a possible D gene is TRBD1 (5 bases). Trimming removed 3 bases at V and 0 bases at J, with 8 bases between. CDR1 SQVTM and CDR2 ANQGSEA come from the germline V gene. The CDR3 length is 13 residues. CDR3 bases: TGCAGCGTTGATCGGGGCCTGAACACTGAAGCTTTCTTT. As protein: CSVDRGLNTEAFF. The full variable domain, rest sourced from reference TRBV29-1 and TRBJ1-1, is SAVISQKPSRDICQRGTSLTIQCQVDSQVTMMFWYRQQPGQSLTLIATANQGSEATYESGFVIDKFPISRPNLTFSTLTVSNMSPEDSSIYLCSVDRGLNTEAFFGQGTRLTVV.

This clone came up a few times. The chain combines TRBV9 with TRBJ1-1; D is uncertain. V lost 4 bases to trimming and J lost 3 bases, with 13 bases between them. This CDR3 has 14 amino acids. The V gene's germline CDR1 is SGDLS and CDR2 YYNGEE. The CDR3 DNA reads as TGTGCCAGCAGCCCTCAAGGACTCGACACTGAAGCTTTCTTT. Its protein is CASSPQGLDTEAFF.

The chain couples TRBV4-2 to TRBJ1-2, with D hard to call. V lost 8 bases to trimming and J lost 2 bases, with 12 bases between them. Germline CDR1 is LGHNA and CDR2 is YNFKEQ. The CDR3 runs to 13 residues. Written as DNA, the CDR3 is TGTGCCAGCGGAATGGGGTCCAACTATGGCTACACCTTC. Protein sequence: CASGMGSNYGYTF.

The V gene is TRBV5-1, the J gene TRBJ2-2; weak D call: TRBD2 (5 bases). The germline V gene has CDR1 SGHRS and CDR2 YFSETQ. This CDR3 comprises 16 residues. Trimming pared 0 bases from V and 5 bases from J, leaving 14 bases between. The CDR3 sequence is CASSLVYTGGTGELFF. CDR3 nucleotides: TGCGCCAGCAGCTTGGTGTACACCGGCGGGACCGGGGAGCTGTTTTTT.

This clone was detected only once. The chain recombines TRBV29-1 with TRBJ2-3; TRBD2 aligns across 8 bases. CDR3 length: 12 residues. The junction had 5 bases not matched to a gene; V was cut back by 3 bases and J by 9 bases. Germline values: CDR1 SQVTM, CDR2 ANQGSEA. The CDR3 loop reads CSVEVAGFTQYF. CDR3 nucleotide sequence: TGCAGCGTTGAGGTAGCGGGGTTCACGCAGTATTTT.

The chain is built from TRBV23-1 and TRBJ1-2; 7 nucleotides align to TRBD1. TRBV23-1 falls under the ORF class, with uncertain function. CDR3 length: 16 amino acids. With V trimmed by 0 bases and J by 0 bases, 4 bases remained unmatched. CDR3 sequence: CASSQSTRGANYGYTF. Here the CDR3 DNA reads TGCGCCAGCAGTCAATCGACCAGGGGGGCTAACTATGGCTACACCTTC.

This clone was seen only once. V and J are TRBV28 and TRBJ1-2; D is possibly TRBD1 (5 bases). The length of the CDR3 is 15 residues. Per the germline V gene, CDR1 is MDHEN and CDR2 is SYDVKM. Trimming removed 6 bases from V and 4 bases from J, with 18 bases in between. CDR3: CASSPSGRKLYGYTF. The CDR3 DNA reads TGTGCCAGCAGCCCGTCGGGACGGAAGCTCTATGGCTACACCTTC.